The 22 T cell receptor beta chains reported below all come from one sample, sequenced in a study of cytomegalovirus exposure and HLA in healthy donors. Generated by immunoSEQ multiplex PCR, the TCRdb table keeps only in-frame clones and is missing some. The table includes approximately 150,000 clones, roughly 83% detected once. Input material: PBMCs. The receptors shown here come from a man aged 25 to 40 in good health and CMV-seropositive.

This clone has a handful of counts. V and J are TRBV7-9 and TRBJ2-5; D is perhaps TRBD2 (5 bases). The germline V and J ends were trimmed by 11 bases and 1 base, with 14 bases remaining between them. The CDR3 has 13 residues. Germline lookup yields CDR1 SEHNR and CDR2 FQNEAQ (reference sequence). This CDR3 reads CAVRRAGQETQYF. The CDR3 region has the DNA TGTGCCGTTAGGCGGGCAGGCCAAGAGACCCAGTACTTC.

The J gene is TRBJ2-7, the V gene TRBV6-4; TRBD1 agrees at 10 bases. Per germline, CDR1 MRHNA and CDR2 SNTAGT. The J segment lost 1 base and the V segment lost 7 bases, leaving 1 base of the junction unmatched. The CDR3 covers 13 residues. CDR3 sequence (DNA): TGTGCCAGCACGGACAGGGGGTCCTACGAGCAGTACTTC. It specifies CASTDRGSYEQYF.

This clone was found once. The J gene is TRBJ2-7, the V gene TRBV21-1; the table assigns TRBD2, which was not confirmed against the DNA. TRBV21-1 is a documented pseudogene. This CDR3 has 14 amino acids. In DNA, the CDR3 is TGTGCCAGCAGCCCTTGGGGGGTTTCCTACGAGCAGTACTTC. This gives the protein CASSPWGVSYEQYF.

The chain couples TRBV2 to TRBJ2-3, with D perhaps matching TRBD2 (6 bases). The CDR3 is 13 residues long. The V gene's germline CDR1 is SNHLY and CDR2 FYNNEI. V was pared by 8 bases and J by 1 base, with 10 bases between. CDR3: CASLALRTDTQYF. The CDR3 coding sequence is TGTGCCAGCCTAGCGCTCCGCACAGATACGCAGTATTTT.

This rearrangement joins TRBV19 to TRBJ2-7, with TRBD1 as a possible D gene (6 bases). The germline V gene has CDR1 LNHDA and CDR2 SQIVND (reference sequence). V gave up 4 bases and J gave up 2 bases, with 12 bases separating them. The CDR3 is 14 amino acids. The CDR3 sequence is CASSSNGQTYEQYF. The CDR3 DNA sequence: TGTGCCAGTAGTAGTAATGGACAGACCTACGAGCAGTACTTC.

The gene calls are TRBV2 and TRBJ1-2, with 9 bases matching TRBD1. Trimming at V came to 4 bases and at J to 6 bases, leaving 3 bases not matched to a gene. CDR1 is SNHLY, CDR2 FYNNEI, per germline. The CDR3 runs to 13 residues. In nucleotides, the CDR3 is TGTGCCAGCAGTGCCGGGACAGGGAATGGCTACACCTTC. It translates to CASSAGTGNGYTF. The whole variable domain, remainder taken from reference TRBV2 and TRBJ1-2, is EPEVTQTPSHQVTQMGQEVILRCVPISNHLYFYWYRQILGQKVEFLVSFYNNEISEKSEIFDDQFSVERPDGSNFTLKIRSTKLEDSAMYFCASSAGTGNGYTFGSGTRLTVV.

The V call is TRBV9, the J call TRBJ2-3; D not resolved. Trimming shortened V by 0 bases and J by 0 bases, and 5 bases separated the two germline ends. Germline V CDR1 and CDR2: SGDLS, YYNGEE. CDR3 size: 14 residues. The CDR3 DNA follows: TGTGCCAGCAGCGTAGGTTATAGCACAGATACGCAGTATTTT. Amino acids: CASSVGYSTDTQYF.

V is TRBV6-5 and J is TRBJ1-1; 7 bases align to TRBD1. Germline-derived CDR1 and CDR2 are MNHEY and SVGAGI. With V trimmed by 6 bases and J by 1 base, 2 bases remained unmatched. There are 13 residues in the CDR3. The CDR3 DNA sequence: TGTGCCAGCAGACAGGGGCAGAACACTGAAGCTTTCTTT. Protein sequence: CASRQGQNTEAFF.

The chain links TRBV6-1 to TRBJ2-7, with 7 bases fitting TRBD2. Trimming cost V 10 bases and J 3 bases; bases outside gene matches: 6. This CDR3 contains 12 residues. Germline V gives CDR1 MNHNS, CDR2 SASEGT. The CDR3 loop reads CATVASGYEQYF. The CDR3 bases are TGTGCCACGGTCGCTAGCGGCTACGAGCAGTACTTC.

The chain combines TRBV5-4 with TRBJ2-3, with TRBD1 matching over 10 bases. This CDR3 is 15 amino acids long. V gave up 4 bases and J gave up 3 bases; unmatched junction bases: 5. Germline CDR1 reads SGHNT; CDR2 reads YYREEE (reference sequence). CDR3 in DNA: TGTGCCAGCAGCCGACAGGGGGCGCGGACAGATACGCAGTATTTT. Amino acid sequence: CASSRQGARTDTQYF.

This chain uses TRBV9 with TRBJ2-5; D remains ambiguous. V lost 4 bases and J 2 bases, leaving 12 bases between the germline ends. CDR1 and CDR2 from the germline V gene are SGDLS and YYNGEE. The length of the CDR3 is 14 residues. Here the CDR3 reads CASSNSSPQETQYF. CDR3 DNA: TGTGCCAGCAGCAACAGCTCCCCACAAGAGACCCAGTACTTC.

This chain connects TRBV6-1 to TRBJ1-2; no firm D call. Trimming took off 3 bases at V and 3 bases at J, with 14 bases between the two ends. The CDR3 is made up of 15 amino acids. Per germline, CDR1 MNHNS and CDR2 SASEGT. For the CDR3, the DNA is TGTGCCAGCAGTGAGAGGAGTGCTCTTGACTATGGCTACACCTTC. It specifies CASSERSALDYGYTF.

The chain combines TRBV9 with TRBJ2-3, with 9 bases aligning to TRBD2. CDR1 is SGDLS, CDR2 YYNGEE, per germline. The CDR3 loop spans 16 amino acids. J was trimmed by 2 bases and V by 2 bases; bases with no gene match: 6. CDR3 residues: CASSVLAGALTDTQYF. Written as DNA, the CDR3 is TGTGCCAGCAGCGTGTTAGCGGGGGCGCTCACAGATACGCAGTATTTT.

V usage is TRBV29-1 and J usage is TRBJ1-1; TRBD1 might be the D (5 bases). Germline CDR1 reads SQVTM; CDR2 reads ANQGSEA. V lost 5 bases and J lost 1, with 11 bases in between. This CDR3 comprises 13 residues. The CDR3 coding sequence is TGCAGCGTTACCCAGGGAGGGAACACTGAAGCTTTCTTT. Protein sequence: CSVTQGGNTEAFF.

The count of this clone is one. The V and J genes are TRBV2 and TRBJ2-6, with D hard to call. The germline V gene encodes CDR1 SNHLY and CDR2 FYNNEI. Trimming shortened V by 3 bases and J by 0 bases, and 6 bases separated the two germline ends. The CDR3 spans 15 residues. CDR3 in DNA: TGTGCCAGCAGTGACCGTAGCTCTGGGGCCAACGTCCTGACTTTC. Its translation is CASSDRSSGANVLTF.

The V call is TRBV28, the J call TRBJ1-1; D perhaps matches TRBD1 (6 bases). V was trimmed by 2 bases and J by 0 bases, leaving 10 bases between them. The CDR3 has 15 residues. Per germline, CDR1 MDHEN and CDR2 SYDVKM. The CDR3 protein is CASSLQGRVNTEAFF. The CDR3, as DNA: TGTGCCAGCAGTTTACAGGGGAGGGTGAACACTGAAGCTTTCTTT.

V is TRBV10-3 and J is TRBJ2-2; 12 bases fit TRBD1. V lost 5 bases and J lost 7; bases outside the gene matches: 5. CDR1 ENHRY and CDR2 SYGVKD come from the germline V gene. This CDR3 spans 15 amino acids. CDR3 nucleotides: TGTGCCATCAGTCCGGGACAGGGGGCTGGCGGGGAGCTGTTTTTT. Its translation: CAISPGQGAGGELFF.

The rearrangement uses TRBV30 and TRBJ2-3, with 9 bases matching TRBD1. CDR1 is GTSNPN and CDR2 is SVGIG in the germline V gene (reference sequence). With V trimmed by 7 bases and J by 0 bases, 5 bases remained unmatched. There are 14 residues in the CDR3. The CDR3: CALHRGPSTDTQYF. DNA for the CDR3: TGTGCCTTACACAGGGGGCCTAGCACAGATACGCAGTATTTT.

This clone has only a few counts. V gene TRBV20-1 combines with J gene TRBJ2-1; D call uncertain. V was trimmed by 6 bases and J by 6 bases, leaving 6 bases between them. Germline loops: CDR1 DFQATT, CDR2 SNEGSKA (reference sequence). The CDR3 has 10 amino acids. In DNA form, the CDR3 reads TGCAGTGCCATCAGCAATGAGCAGTTCTTC. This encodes CSAISNEQFF.

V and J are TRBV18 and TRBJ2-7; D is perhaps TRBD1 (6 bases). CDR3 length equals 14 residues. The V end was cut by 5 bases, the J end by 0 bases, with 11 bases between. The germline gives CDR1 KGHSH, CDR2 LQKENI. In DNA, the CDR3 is TGTGCCAGCTCAAACCGGGACAACTCCTACGAGCAGTACTTC. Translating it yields CASSNRDNSYEQYF.

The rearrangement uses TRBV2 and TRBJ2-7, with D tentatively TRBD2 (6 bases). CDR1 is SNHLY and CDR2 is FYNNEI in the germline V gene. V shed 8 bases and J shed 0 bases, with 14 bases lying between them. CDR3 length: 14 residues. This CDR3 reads CASAGQRVSYEQYF. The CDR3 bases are TGTGCCAGCGCGGGGCAGCGGGTCTCCTACGAGCAGTACTTC.

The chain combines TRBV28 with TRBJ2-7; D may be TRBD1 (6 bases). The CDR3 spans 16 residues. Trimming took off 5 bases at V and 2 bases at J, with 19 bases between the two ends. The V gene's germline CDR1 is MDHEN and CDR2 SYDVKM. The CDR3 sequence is CASSLPRQAVPYEQYF. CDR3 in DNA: TGTGCCAGCAGTCTTCCTCGACAGGCCGTCCCCTACGAGCAGTACTTC.